The next 20 T cell receptor beta chains were all read from a single sample in a study of cytomegalovirus exposure and HLA in healthy donors (dated by TCRdb to 2016 to 2017). The receptor library was made with the immunoSEQ multiplex PCR assay. The multiplex PCR relied on a mix of 60 forward primers for TCR Vbeta segments and 13 reverse primers for TCR Jbeta segments. Drawn from immuneACCESS, this table holds only the in-frame rearrangements with V and J called that TCRdb kept. Clones are partly lost; checked studies trace under half to an unresolved V gene and leave the rest unexplained. The sample table shows about 140,000 clones, and less than 85% are seen once. The ten largest clonotypes hold roughly 8.8% of the sample. Sequenced: PBMCs. The receptors were gathered from a woman aged 45 to 65 in good health and CMV-seropositive.

There are a few counts of this clone. This chain connects TRBV7-2 to TRBJ2-7; D is unresolved. The CDR3 consists of 13 residues. Trimming stripped 3 bases from V and 2 bases from J, with 8 bases between. Germline CDR1 SGHTA, CDR2 FQGNSA. DNA of the CDR3: TGTGCCAGCAGCTTTCAGTCCCCCTACGAGCAGTACTTC. It codes for CASSFQSPYEQYF. The whole variable domain, filled in from reference TRBV7-2 and TRBJ2-7, reads GAGVSQSPSNKVTEKGKDVELRCDPISGHTALYWYRQSLGQGLEFLIYFQGNSAPDKSGLPSDRFSAERTGGSVSTLTIQRTQQEDSAVYLCASSFQSPYEQYFGPGTRLTVT.

The J gene is TRBJ1-1, the V gene TRBV28; the match to TRBD1 covers 9 bases. V shed 6 bases and J 4 bases; nucleotides not matched to a gene: 3. This CDR3 region has 13 residues. CDR1 MDHEN and CDR2 SYDVKM come from the germline V gene. In DNA, the CDR3 is TGTGCCAGCAGGACAGGGGGTGCCACTGAAGCTTTCTTT. Translating gives CASRTGGATEAFF.

J is TRBJ2-2 and V is TRBV2; 12 bases match TRBD2. The length of the CDR3 is 18 residues. V shed 9 bases, J shed 5 bases, and the junction held 16 bases outside the gene matches. Germline assignment: CDR1 SNHLY and CDR2 FYNNEI. CDR3 sequence reads: CARLLGLAGRTDTGELFF. The CDR3 bases are TGTGCCAGACTACTTGGACTAGCGGGGCGGACAGATACCGGGGAGCTGTTTTTT.

The V and J genes are TRBV5-4 and TRBJ2-5; 7 bases line up with TRBD1. The CDR3 has 14 residues. Trimming took 4 bases from V and 1 from J; bases not matched to a gene: 4. The germline V gene encodes CDR1 SGHNT and CDR2 YYREEE (reference sequence). The CDR3 nucleotides read TGTGCCAGCAGCGGGGACAGCCTCCAAGAGACCCAGTACTTC. Its translation: CASSGDSLQETQYF.

This chain connects TRBV28 to TRBJ1-3; D not certain. The CDR3 consists of 17 residues. CDR1 is MDHEN, CDR2 SYDVKM, per germline. V lost 2 bases and J lost 0, with 14 bases in between. CDR3 nucleotide sequence: TGTGCCAGCAGTTTACCCCCCCGCAGCGTCTCTGGAAACACCATATATTTT. Protein sequence: CASSLPPRSVSGNTIYF. Full variable domain (rest looked up from reference TRBV28 and TRBJ1-3): DVKVTQSSRYLVKRTGEKVFLECVQDMDHENMFWYRQDPGLGLRLIYFSYDVKMKEKGDIPEGYSVSREKKERFSLILESASTNQTSMYLCASSLPPRSVSGNTIYFGEGSWLTVV.

With regard to this clone: The junction and the germline gene differ at one end; a read error may be behind it. The chain is built from TRBV28 and TRBJ1-1, with unresolved D. The germline CDR1 and CDR2 sequences are MDHEN and SYDVKM. CDR3 length: 11 amino acids. This chain's CDR3 is CASSLLQYTHF. The CDR3, as DNA: TGTGCCAGCAGTTTACTACAGTATACCCACTTT.

The gene calls are TRBV2 and TRBJ1-1; no definite D call. Germline V gene data show CDR1 as SNHLY and CDR2 as FYNNEI. This CDR3 spans 12 amino acids. Between the trimmed V and J ends, which lost 6 bases and 8 bases, there was a span of 13 bases. The CDR3: CASSPVPPEAFF. The CDR3 DNA follows: TGTGCCAGCAGCCCAGTCCCACCCGAAGCTTTCTTT.

The chain uses TRBV19 and TRBJ1-2; 9 bases are a match to TRBD1. The CDR3 is 17 amino acids. CDR1 is LNHDA, CDR2 SQIVND, per germline (reference sequence). Trimming removed 5 bases from V and 6 bases from J; junction bases left unmatched: 16. The CDR3 protein is CASSAPAGQGILDGYTF. DNA of the CDR3: TGTGCCAGTAGTGCTCCCGCGGGACAGGGAATTTTGGATGGCTACACCTTC. Full variable domain (rest looked up from reference TRBV19 and TRBJ1-2): DGGITQSPKYLFRKEGQNVTLSCEQNLNHDAMYWYRQDPGQGLRLIYYSQIVNDFQKGDIAEGYSVSREKKESFPLTVTSAQKNPTAFYLCASSAPAGQGILDGYTFGSGTRLTVV.

The rearrangement joins TRBV6-4 to TRBJ2-7, with 10 bases identical to TRBD1. The CDR3 sequence is 15 residues long. CDR1 and CDR2 from the germline V gene are MRHNA and SNTAGT. V shed 10 bases, J shed 2 bases, and the junction held 11 bases outside the gene matches. CDR3 sequence reads: CATRTWDRGPYEQYF. The CDR3 nucleotides are TGTGCCACGAGGACCTGGGACAGGGGTCCCTACGAGCAGTACTTC.

This chain joins TRBV7-3 and TRBJ2-7; 12 bases agree with TRBD1. V gave up 6 bases and J gave up 7 bases; unmatched junction bases: 10. CDR1 SGHTA and CDR2 FQGTGA come from the germline V gene. CDR3 length: 15 amino acids. The CDR3 sequence: CASSLPRDRGREQYF. CDR3 nucleotides: TGTGCCAGCAGTCTCCCCAGGGACAGGGGGCGGGAGCAGTACTTC.

The chain has TRBV5-1 and TRBJ2-3, with 9 bases fitting TRBD2. CDR1 and CDR2 (germline): SGHRS, YFSETQ. After removal of 4 bases from V and 3 bases from J, the junction contained 6 bases not matched to a gene. The CDR3 is 15 amino acids. The CDR3 DNA sequence: TGCGCCAGCAGCATACTAGCGGGCACTACAGATACGCAGTATTTT. Its translation: CASSILAGTTDTQYF.

The chain links TRBV5-6 to TRBJ1-2; the match to TRBD1 covers 7 bases. The CDR3 has 14 amino acids. Per the germline V gene, CDR1 is SGHDT and CDR2 is YYEEEE. Trimming took 4 bases from V and 0 from J; bases not matched to a gene: 3. CDR3 nucleotides: TGTGCCAGCAGCCTAGGGACAGCTAACTATGGCTACACCTTC. Translation: CASSLGTANYGYTF.

The CDR3 loop reads CASSPGQGGRYTF. The CDR3 coding sequence is TGCGCCAGCAGCCCAGGACAGGGAGGACGCTACACCTTC. The genes are TRBV5-1 and TRBJ1-2; 8 bases align to TRBD1. The CDR3 has 13 amino acids. Trimming cost V 4 bases and J 9 bases; bases outside gene matches: 8. The germline gives CDR1 SGHRS, CDR2 YFSETQ.

The genes are TRBV7-2 and TRBJ1-3; no clear D gene. Germline assignment: CDR1 SGHTA and CDR2 FQGNSA. The CDR3 covers 16 residues. Trimming took 2 bases from V and 2 from J, leaving 13 bases between them. The CDR3 spells CASSLSAGNAGNTIYF. The CDR3 region has the DNA TGTGCCAGCAGCTTATCGGCAGGCAACGCTGGAAACACCATATATTTT. The full variable domain, completed using reference TRBV7-2 and TRBJ1-3, is GAGVSQSPSNKVTEKGKDVELRCDPISGHTALYWYRQSLGQGLEFLIYFQGNSAPDKSGLPSDRFSAERTGGSVSTLTIQRTQQEDSAVYLCASSLSAGNAGNTIYFGEGSWLTVV.

The chain recombines TRBV6-5 with TRBJ1-1; D is possibly TRBD1 (5 bases). In germline, CDR1 is MNHEY, CDR2 SVGAGI. Trimming shortened V by 6 bases and J by 1 base, and 12 bases separated the two germline ends. The CDR3 totals 14 residues. The CDR3 loop is CASSGGRPNTEAFF. CDR3 DNA: TGTGCCAGCAGCGGGGGACGCCCGAACACTGAAGCTTTCTTT.

The CDR3 region is CASNRDTYEQYF. The CDR3 coding sequence is TGTGCCAGCAATAGGGACACCTACGAGCAGTACTTC. The V and J genes are TRBV28 and TRBJ2-7; maybe TRBD1 (6 bases). Per germline, CDR1 MDHEN and CDR2 SYDVKM. V dropped 7 bases and J dropped 2 bases, with 9 bases sitting between them. This CDR3 region has 12 residues. The complete variable domain, with remaining parts taken from reference TRBV28 and TRBJ2-7, reads DVKVTQSSRYLVKRTGEKVFLECVQDMDHENMFWYRQDPGLGLRLIYFSYDVKMKEKGDIPEGYSVSREKKERFSLILESASTNQTSMYLCASNRDTYEQYFGPGTRLTVT.

The genes are TRBV7-2 and TRBJ2-2; weak D call: TRBD2 (5 bases). Germline lookup yields CDR1 SGHTA and CDR2 FQGNSA. The CDR3 runs to 15 residues. With 5 bases removed from V and 2 bases from J, the gap between germline ends came to 12 bases. CDR3 in DNA: TGTGCCAGCAGCCAGCAAGCGGATAACACCGGGGAGCTGTTTTTT. Translating gives CASSQQADNTGELFF. The full variable domain, its missing parts supplied by reference TRBV7-2 and TRBJ2-2, is GAGVSQSPSNKVTEKGKDVELRCDPISGHTALYWYRQSLGQGLEFLIYFQGNSAPDKSGLPSDRFSAERTGGSVSTLTIQRTQQEDSAVYLCASSQQADNTGELFFGEGSRLTVL.

V and J are TRBV12-5 and TRBJ2-1, with TRBD2 matching over 8 bases. Germline V CDR1 and CDR2: LGHNT, FRNRAP. V was clipped by 3 bases and J by 5 bases; unmatched bases: 6. This CDR3 region has 15 residues. As DNA, the CDR3 is TGTGCTAGTGGTTTCGGCGGGGGGCGAAACAATGAGCAGTTCTTC. Its translation: CASGFGGGRNNEQFF.

This clone turned up a few times. J is TRBJ2-1 and V is TRBV4-1; D is unresolved. Germline V gene lookup returns CDR1 MGHRA and CDR2 YSYEKL. The CDR3 totals 13 residues. Trimming shortened V by 2 bases and J by 6 bases, and 8 bases separated the two germline ends. The CDR3 reads CASSQLAANEQFF. CDR3 nucleotides: TGCGCCAGCAGCCAATTAGCAGCCAATGAGCAGTTCTTC.

The chain carries TRBV5-1 and TRBJ2-3, with 7 bases that match TRBD2. CDR1 is SGHRS and CDR2 is YFSETQ in the germline V gene. Germline trimming cut 7 bases from V and 1 base from J; bases unmatched to any gene: 6. This CDR3 is 14 amino acids long. DNA for the CDR3: TGCGCCAGCGACCCGGGGGGTGGCACAGATACGCAGTATTTT. This encodes CASDPGGGTDTQYF.